These 10 T cell receptor beta chains were sequenced from one sample in a study of CD8+ T cells in alopecia areata. Sequencing relied on a cDNA template that was reverse transcribed from extracted RNA. Measured with immunoSEQ multiplex PCR; TCRdb has only the in-frame clones, and not every one. The profile covers roughly 97,000 clones, with around 45% appearing a single time and 1% to 1.5% taken by the ten largest. Sequencing used CD4+ T cells sorted from blood. The receptor set was obtained from a human donor with alopecia areata.

This clone was seen only a few times. The chain links TRBV25-1 to TRBJ2-7; 8 nucleotides agree with TRBD1. The CDR3 is 13 amino acids. Germline-derived CDR1 and CDR2 are MGHDK and SYGVNS. Trimming cost V 9 bases and J 3 bases; bases outside gene matches: 7. The CDR3 loop is CASTQGAYYEQYF. CDR3 DNA: TGTGCCAGTACTCAGGGGGCGTACTACGAGCAGTACTTC.

The rearrangement uses TRBV7-2 and TRBJ2-1; 8 bases are a match to TRBD2. J gave up 4 bases and V 5 bases, and 10 bases lay outside the gene matches. This CDR3 region has 16 residues. Germline CDR1 SGHTA, CDR2 FQGNSA. The CDR3 sequence is CASSPRGGWTYNEQFF. In DNA, the CDR3 is TGTGCCAGCAGCCCCCGGGGGGGGTGGACTTACAATGAGCAGTTCTTC.

This chain connects TRBV7-9 to TRBJ2-5, with a possible D match to TRBD2 (5 bases). Looked up from germline, CDR1 is SEHNR and CDR2 is FQNEAQ (reference sequence). The CDR3 has 12 amino acids. V lost 3 bases to trimming and J lost 5 bases, with 7 bases between them. The CDR3 nucleotides read TGTGCCAGCAGCTTCGGGGTGGAGACCCAGTACTTC. It codes for CASSFGVETQYF.

Remarks on this clone: The junction does not match germline at one end; this may be a read error. The chain links TRBV7-9 to TRBJ2-1; 7 bases map to TRBD1. CDR1 is SEHNR and CDR2 is FQNEAQ in the germline V gene (reference sequence). The CDR3 sequence is 15 residues long. CDR3 sequence reads: CANSFHTGDDNEQFF. The CDR3 nucleotides are TGTGCCAACAGCTTCCATACAGGGGATGACAATGAGCAGTTCTTC.

V gene TRBV14 combines with J gene TRBJ2-1; 9 bases map to TRBD1. Unmatched junction bases numbered 8, after V lost 0 bases and J lost 5 bases. The CDR3 sequence is 17 residues long. Germline assignment: CDR1 SGHDN and CDR2 FVKESK. CDR3 coding DNA: TGTGCCAGCAGCCAAGACGGCCGGACAGGGGCCCACAATGAGCAGTTCTTC. Translation gives CASSQDGRTGAHNEQFF.

The chain recombines TRBV20-1 with TRBJ2-7; no definite D call. The CDR3 has 11 residues. CDR1 and CDR2 (germline): DFQATT, SNEGSKA (reference sequence). V was cut by 2 bases and J by 7 bases, with 9 bases left in between. In DNA, the CDR3 is TGCAGTGCTAGACCAGGTTGGGAGCAGTACTTC. It encodes CSARPGWEQYF.

The genes are TRBV5-6 and TRBJ1-5; D is unresolved. The germline V gene has CDR1 SGHDT and CDR2 YYEEEE. The V end lost 4 bases, the J end lost 1 base, and 15 bases lay between the germline ends. This CDR3 region has 16 residues. The CDR3 bases are TGTGCCAGCAGCGCCCAAGCGGGGTGGAGCAATCAGCCCCAGCATTTT. Its translation: CASSAQAGWSNQPQHF.

The chain links TRBV29-1 to TRBJ2-4; perhaps TRBD2 as D (6 bases). V was cut by 4 bases and J by 6 bases, with 19 bases left in between. The CDR3 totals 15 residues. Germline CDR1 SQVTM, CDR2 ANQGSEA. CDR3 coding DNA: TGCAGCGTTGTGTTCGGAGGAGGGTTCGGAAACATTCAGTACTTC. Amino acid sequence: CSVVFGGGFGNIQYF. Using reference TRBV29-1 and TRBJ2-4 for the parts outside the CDR3, the full variable domain is SAVISQKPSRDICQRGTSLTIQCQVDSQVTMMFWYRQQPGQSLTLIATANQGSEATYESGFVIDKFPISRPNLTFSTLTVSNMSPEDSSIYLCSVVFGGGFGNIQYFGAGTRLSVL.

The chain recombines TRBV7-2 with TRBJ2-5, with 7 bases identical to TRBD2. Germline CDR1 SGHTA, CDR2 FQGNSA. This CDR3 has 16 residues. Germline trimming cut 5 bases from V and 3 bases from J; bases unmatched to any gene: 12. The CDR3 nucleotides are TGTGCCAGCAGCCCGGACGGCGGGAGAGGGAAAGAGACCCAGTACTTC. The encoded protein is CASSPDGGRGKETQYF.

V usage is TRBV29-1 and J usage is TRBJ2-3; 14 bases are shared with TRBD2. The CDR3 extends over 17 amino acids. With 6 bases clipped from V and 4 bases from J, the junction kept 12 bases outside the gene matches. Germline assignment: CDR1 SQVTM and CDR2 ANQGSEA. CDR3 in DNA: TGCAGCGTCGCTACCCTTGGACTAGCGGGAGGTGCAGATACGCAGTATTTT. This translates into CSVATLGLAGGADTQYF.